This T cell receptor (beta chain) was recovered during a study of cytomegalovirus exposure and HLA in healthy donors. About this clone: The antigen remains undetermined.

Germline V CDR1 and CDR2: SGHTA, FQGTGA. The V end lost 2 bases, the J end lost 1 base, and 9 bases lay between the germline ends. There are 15 residues in the CDR3. The donors were members of the validation cohort comprising about 130 subjects, separate from the roughly 600-subject first cohort. Whole-study results and caveats: High specificity and sensitivity for cytomegalovirus status were reported for the classifier.

TCRdb keeps only in-frame clones here, not all; method: immunoSEQ multiplex PCR. The sample includes 250,000 to 400,000 clones, 75% to 90% seen only once; the top ten take about 1%. J is TRBJ2-1 and V is TRBV7-3; tentatively, D is TRBD1 (5 bases). This sequence originates from a woman in her twenties or thirties in good health and CMV-seropositive. The sequenced material came from PBMCs. As DNA, the CDR3 is TGTGCCAGCAGCTTAGACCAGGGATCCTACAATGAGCAGTTCTTC. It is translated as CASSLDQGSYNEQFF.